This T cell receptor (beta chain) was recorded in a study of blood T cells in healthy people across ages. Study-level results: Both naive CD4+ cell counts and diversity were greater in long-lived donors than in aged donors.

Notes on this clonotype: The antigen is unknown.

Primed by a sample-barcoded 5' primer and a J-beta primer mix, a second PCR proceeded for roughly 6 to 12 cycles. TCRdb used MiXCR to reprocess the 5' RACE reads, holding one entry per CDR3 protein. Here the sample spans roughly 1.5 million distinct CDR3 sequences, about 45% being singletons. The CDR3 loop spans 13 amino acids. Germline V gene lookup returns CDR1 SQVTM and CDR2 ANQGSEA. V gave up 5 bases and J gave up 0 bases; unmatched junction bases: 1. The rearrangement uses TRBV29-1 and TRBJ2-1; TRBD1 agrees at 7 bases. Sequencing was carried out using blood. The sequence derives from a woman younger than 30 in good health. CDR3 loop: CSVQGVSYNEQFF. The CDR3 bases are TGCAGCGTTCAGGGGGTCTCCTACAATGAGCAGTTCTTC.